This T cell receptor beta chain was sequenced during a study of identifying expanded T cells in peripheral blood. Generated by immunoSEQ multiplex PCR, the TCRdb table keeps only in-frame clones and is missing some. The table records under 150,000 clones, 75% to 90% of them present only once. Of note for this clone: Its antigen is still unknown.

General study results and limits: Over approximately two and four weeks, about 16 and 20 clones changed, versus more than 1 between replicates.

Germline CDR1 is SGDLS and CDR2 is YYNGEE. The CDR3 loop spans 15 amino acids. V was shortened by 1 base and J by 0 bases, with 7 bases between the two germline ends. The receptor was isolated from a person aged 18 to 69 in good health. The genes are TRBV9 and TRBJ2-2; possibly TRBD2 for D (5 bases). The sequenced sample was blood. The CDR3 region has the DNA TGTGCCAGCAGCGTACGAGCGGCGAACACCGGGGAGCTGTTTTTT. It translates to CASSVRAANTGELFF.